This T cell receptor beta chain was profiled in a study of cytomegalovirus exposure and HLA in healthy donors. Study findings and constraints: A previous analysis found most TCR beta V segments productive roughly 87% or roughly 30% of the time. It was reportedly the case that the classifier diagnosed cytomegalovirus status with high specificity and sensitivity.

A note on this clone: The antigen is undetermined.

The PCR used 60 Vbeta and 13 Jbeta primers. The repertoire was sequenced with immunoSEQ multiplex PCR; TCRdb's copy has only in-frame clones and lacks some. The repertoire has around 150,000 clones, 60% to 85% of them found once; the top ten carry around 6.3%. Germline CDR1 MNHNS, CDR2 SASEGT. The CDR3 runs 15 residues. V lost 3 bases, J lost 2 bases, and 10 bases lay in between. The chain couples TRBV6-1 to TRBJ1-4; D perhaps matches TRBD1 (5 bases). Material: PBMCs. This receptor was identified in a man over 45 in good health and CMV-seropositive. The DNA for the CDR3 is TGTGCCAGCAGTGACCGGGGGAGCACTAATGAAAAACTGTTTTTT. It encodes CASSDRGSTNEKLFF.